This note documents a single T cell receptor (beta chain) sequence. No antigen is known for it. TCRB transcripts that were expressed got sequenced, as all of the isolated RNA had been reverse transcribed. Here immunoSEQ multiplex PCR was the method, and the copy in TCRdb shows in-frame clones only, minus some. The sample holds hundreds of thousands of clones, over 12% seen once. The sample originates from a study of beta chain features in type 1 diabetes. V was shortened by 0 bases and J by 5 bases, with 8 bases between the two germline ends. The CDR3 spans 15 residues. Germline-derived CDR1 and CDR2 are KGHSH and LQKENI. Study findings and constraints: It was among patients, rather than healthy donors, that naive, central memory and Treg TCRB repertoires appeared more similar. HLA effects on TCRB rearrangement stayed unresolved here. Shortening of TCRB CDR3s, moderate but significant, appeared in all four CD4+ subsets of Type 1 diabetes patients. More deletions and fewer insertions at VDJ junctions were seen in type 1 diabetes patients.

Sorting that relied on CD45RO/CCR7/CD25/CD127/CD95/CD27 yielded CD4+ naive, central memory, regulatory and stem cell-like memory cells. The origin of this receptor is a man aged 18 to 35 with type 1 diabetes. Sequencing used naive CD4+ T cells from blood. This chain uses TRBV18 with TRBJ1-6; no clear D gene. CDR3 region: CASSPPATHNSPLHF. As DNA, the CDR3 is TGTGCCAGCTCACCACCGGCAACTCATAATTCACCCCTCCACTTT.